Presented here are 30 T cell receptor delta chains from one specimen sequenced in a study of gamma-delta T cells after stem cell transplantation. TCRdb reanalyzed the RT-PCR reads using CATT. The profile covers roughly 14,000 delta-chain clones, with approximately 8.8% appearing a single time and about two thirds taken by the ten largest. The sample was gamma-delta T cells. These receptor sequences come from a human donor. It is not recorded whose cells these are; they may come from a transplant donor.

Written as DNA, the CDR3 is TGTGCCTGTGACGCCGGGAGCTCGACGAGGAGGGATAGTACCGGGACACTCATCTTT. Protein sequence: CACDAGSSTRRDSTGTLIF. The V and J genes are TRDV2 and TRDJ1, with D perhaps matching TRDD3 (6 bases). Germline V gene lookup returns CDR1 GEAIGNYY and CDR2 EKD. This CDR3 contains 19 residues. V dropped 3 bases and J dropped 10 bases, with 35 bases sitting between them.

This clone was seen ten or more times. A far more abundant clone sits one base away, making this likely a read error. V is TRDV2 and J is TRDJ1, with 7 positions matching TRDD3. This CDR3 is built from 15 residues. J lost 5 bases, V lost 0 bases, and 8 bases had no gene match. Germline V gene data show CDR1 as GEAIGNYY and CDR2 as EKD. The CDR3 bases are TGTGCCTGTGACACCGCACTGGGGAAAGGGGATAAACTCATCTTT. It specifies CACDTALGKGDKLIF.

This clone was seen a few times. The amino acid sequence in TCRdb belongs to a much larger clone and departs from this DNA's translation at residue 10, likely a sequencing read error; the sequence shown is translated from the DNA. The V gene is TRDV2, the J gene TRDJ1; D is perhaps TRDD3 (5 bases). The germline V gene encodes CDR1 GEAIGNYY and CDR2 EKD. CDR3 length: 19 residues. The ends were cut back, 1 base at V and 0 bases at J, with 23 bases in the middle. CDR3 sequence: CACDTTTHTAGSYTDKLIF. Written as DNA, the CDR3 is TGTGCCTGTGACACTACTACCCACACTGCGGGATCGTACACCGATAAACTCATCTTT.

This clone was detected many times. The junction and the germline gene differ at one end; a read error may be behind it. This sample includes further DNA sequences coding for the same CDR3. V usage is TRDV2 and J usage is TRDJ1, with 12 bases aligning to TRDD3. Germline lookup yields CDR1 GEAIGNYY and CDR2 EKD. The CDR3 is 19 residues long. The CDR3 DNA sequence: TGTGCCTGTGAACCTGTCCTGGGGGATACGCGGAGGTACACCGATAACCTCATCTTT. It codes for CACEPVLGDTRRYTDNLIF.

The sample holds many counts of this clone. A read error is likely here: a far larger clone is one base away. The sample holds other DNA sequences that translate to the same CDR3. This chain links TRDV2 with TRDJ1, with TRDD3 identical over 13 bases. Germline CDR1 GEAIGNYY, CDR2 EKD. V was pared by 3 bases and J by 1 base, with 10 bases of the junction left unmatched. CDR3 size: 18 residues. In nucleotides, the CDR3 is TGTGCCTGTGACTCATTACTGGGGGATACGCGCGTCACCGATAAACTCATCTTT. Amino acids: CACDSLLGDTRVTDKLIF.

This clone was found a few times. The protein TCRdb gives is from a much larger clone and does not agree with this DNA's translation at residue 3, likely a read error; the protein shown here comes from the DNA. The chain employs TRDV2 and TRDJ1; TRDD3 matches at 10 bases. The CDR3 has 20 residues. The germline gives CDR1 GEAIGNYY, CDR2 EKD. For the CDR3, the DNA is TGTGCCCGTGACACCGTTTACCAACTCGTGGGGGATACAACGGGCGATAAACTCATCTTT. It yields the protein CARDTVYQLVGDTTGDKLIF.

Comment on this clone: This could be a read error, since a much larger clone is one nucleotide away. The gene calls are TRDV2 and TRDJ1, with 11 nucleotides matching TRDD3. Germline V gene lookup returns CDR1 GEAIGNYY and CDR2 EKD. The CDR3 length is 18 residues. CDR3 nucleotide sequence: TGTGCCTTTGACACCAGAAAATTAATGGGGGATACGACCGATAAACTCATCTTT. It codes for CAFDTRKLMGDTTDKLIF.

This clone was counted between two and nine times. The TCRdb protein, from a much larger clone, departs from this DNA's translation at residue 7, likely by read error; the protein shown derives from the DNA. The chain joins TRDV2 to TRDJ3; 9 bases agree with TRDD3. The V gene's germline CDR1 is GEAIGNYY and CDR2 EKD. V was pared by 4 bases and J by 0 bases, with 12 bases of the junction left unmatched. This CDR3 comprises 20 residues. The CDR3 DNA follows: TGTGCCTGTGAACGAGTACCGGGGGATACAAGCTCCTGGGACACCCGACAGATGTTTTTC. This translates into CACERVPGDTSSWDTRQMFF.

This clone has just a few counts. The gene calls are TRDV1 and TRDJ1, with TRDD3 identical over 9 bases. The CDR3 has 20 amino acids. Germline V gene data show CDR1 as TSWWSYY and CDR2 as QGS. Trimming at V came to 2 bases and at J to 7 bases, leaving 23 bases not matched to a gene. This CDR3 reads CALGETACPTRWGIRGKLIF. The CDR3 DNA reads TGTGCTCTTGGGGAAACGGCCTGTCCTACCCGTTGGGGGATAAGGGGTAAACTCATCTTT.

With respect to this clone: TCRdb's protein, taken from a much larger clone, differs from this DNA's translation at residue 12, likely owing to a read error; the protein displayed comes from the DNA. The rearrangement links TRDV2 to TRDJ1; TRDD3 agrees at 10 bases. With 3 bases clipped from V and 4 bases from J, the junction kept 13 bases outside the gene matches. This CDR3 comprises 17 residues. CDR1 and CDR2 from the germline V gene are GEAIGNYY and EKD. CDR3 protein: CACDSLGDRGDIDKLIF. CDR3 nucleotide sequence: TGTGCCTGTGACTCCCTGGGGGATAGAGGAGACATCGATAAACTCATCTTT.

As to this clone: This sample includes further DNA sequences coding for the same CDR3. The rearrangement links TRDV2 to TRDJ1, with a possible D match to TRDD3 (5 bases). CDR3 length: 18 residues. The ends were cut back, 2 bases at V and 2 bases at J, with 23 bases in the middle. Germline values: CDR1 GEAIGNYY, CDR2 EKD. CDR3 amino acids: CACDKRGPREGSTDKLIF. The CDR3 nucleotides read TGTGCCTGTGACAAAAGGGGGCCCCGTGAGGGATCGACCGATAAACTCATCTTT.

This clone was seen a few times. The chain couples TRDV2 to TRDJ1; tentative D call: TRDD3 (6 bases). The CDR3 has 18 amino acids. The germline CDR1 and CDR2 sequences are GEAIGNYY and EKD. V lost 1 base, J lost 3 bases, and 23 bases lay in between. The CDR3 DNA follows: TGTGCCTGTGACACTGGACTGGAGGATACCACGGACGCCGATAAACTCATCTTT. This encodes CACDTGLEDTTDADKLIF.

This clone was detected only a few times. TCRdb assigns this DNA the protein of a much larger clone, which departs from its translation at residue 10; this likely reflects a read error, and the protein shown comes from translating the DNA. This rearrangement joins TRDV2 to TRDJ1; 10 bases line up with TRDD3. This CDR3 is 17 amino acids long. V lost 1 base to trimming and J lost 2 bases; unmatched junction nucleotides: 9. CDR1 and CDR2 from the germline V gene are GEAIGNYY and EKD. The chain's CDR3 is CACDTKLGDAITDKLIF. DNA for the CDR3: TGTGCCTGTGACACGAAACTGGGGGATGCCATTACCGATAAACTCATCTTT.

This clone has a count of ten or more. The V and J genes are TRDV2 and TRDJ1; D unclear. The CDR3 consists of 16 residues. Germline loops: CDR1 GEAIGNYY, CDR2 EKD. V lost 0 bases and J 3 bases, leaving 16 bases between the germline ends. The CDR3 sequence: CACDTAKHTNADKLIF. DNA of the CDR3: TGTGCCTGTGACACCGCAAAACACACCAACGCCGATAAACTCATCTTT.

This clone has only a few counts. The mismatch at residue 7 between this DNA's translation and the TCRdb protein of a much larger clone likely reflects a read error; the protein shown is translated from the DNA. J is TRDJ1 and V is TRDV1, with 13 bases lining up with TRDD3. Unmatched junction bases numbered 22, after V lost 2 bases and J lost 7 bases. This CDR3 is built from 21 residues. Looked up from germline, CDR1 is TSWWSYY and CDR2 is QGS. DNA for the CDR3: TGTGCTCTTGGGGAAATTACCTACCCCCTCCTACTGGGGGATACGCTGGGTAAACTCATCTTT. Amino acid sequence: CALGEITYPLLLGDTLGKLIF.

This clone showed up just a few times. This DNA's translation differs at residue 6 from TCRdb's protein, which comes from a much larger clone; a read error is likely, and the protein shown is translated from the DNA. The chain carries TRDV2 and TRDJ1; D possibly corresponds to TRDD3 (7 bases). Trimming removed 0 bases from V and 4 bases from J, with 29 bases in between. Germline V gene lookup returns CDR1 GEAIGNYY and CDR2 EKD. The CDR3 extends over 20 amino acids. This chain's CDR3 is CACDTLPSNWGSENGDKLIF. The CDR3 nucleotides read TGTGCCTGTGACACCCTTCCTTCCAACTGGGGATCGGAAAATGGCGATAAACTCATCTTT.

In its sample, this clone was seen a few times. The mismatch at residue 8 between this DNA's translation and the TCRdb protein of a much larger clone likely reflects a read error; the protein shown is translated from the DNA. This rearrangement joins TRDV1 to TRDJ1; TRDD3 agrees at 11 bases. The V segment lost 5 bases and the J segment 1 base; nucleotides outside the gene matches: 18. This CDR3 contains 20 residues. Germline assignment: CDR1 TSWWSYY and CDR2 QGS. The CDR3 region has the DNA TGTGCTCTTGGGAGGGCCTTCATAATCTCTGGGGGATACCTCACCGATAAACTCATCTTT. It specifies CALGRAFIISGGYLTDKLIF.

There are a few counts of this clone. TCRdb attributes to this sequence the protein of a much larger clone, which differs from the DNA translation at residue 7; a read error is likely, and the protein displayed is translated from the DNA. V and J are TRDV1 and TRDJ2, with 9 bases aligning to TRDD3. CDR1 TSWWSYY and CDR2 QGS come from the germline V gene. The CDR3 consists of 23 residues. The trim removed 5 bases at V and 2 bases at J, leaving 27 bases unmatched. CDR3 nucleotide sequence: TGTGCTCTTGGGAAGGGGACCCTACTGAAATACGGGGGGATACTGGACTTGACAGCACAACTCTTCTTT. This encodes CALGKGTLLKYGGILDLTAQLFF.

A word on this clone: A far larger clone is just one base off, so this is likely a read error. Other DNA variants within this sample encode the same CDR3. The V gene is TRDV2, the J gene TRDJ1; D is possibly TRDD2 (6 bases). V was cut by 4 bases and J by 4 bases, with 27 bases left in between. CDR1 GEAIGNYY and CDR2 EKD come from the germline V gene. The CDR3 totals 18 residues. The CDR3 spells CACDPVSLPRGLDDKLIF. In nucleotides, the CDR3 is TGTGCCTGTGATCCGGTTAGCCTTCCCCGGGGGCTGGACGATAAACTCATCTTT.

A word on this clone: The protein TCRdb gives is from a much larger clone and does not agree with this DNA's translation at residue 3, likely a read error; the protein shown here comes from the DNA. V gene TRDV1 combines with J gene TRDJ1, with 13 bases aligning to TRDD3. This CDR3 is 21 amino acids long. Germline lookup yields CDR1 TSWWSYY and CDR2 QGS. The CDR3: CAFGELHNFLLGDTPGDKLIF. The CDR3, as DNA: TGTGCTTTTGGGGAACTTCATAACTTCCTACTGGGGGATACGCCAGGCGATAAACTCATCTTT.

This clone was detected only a few times. The listed TCRdb protein conflicts with the DNA translation at residue 11, and the protein shown is translated directly from the DNA. The chain combines TRDV2 with TRDJ1; 10 bases map to TRDD3. This CDR3 has 20 residues. The V segment lost 0 bases and the J segment 0 bases; nucleotides outside the gene matches: 15. Germline V gene sequence: CDR1 GEAIGNYY, CDR2 EKD. Written as DNA, the CDR3 is TGTGCCTGTGACACCGGATATGGGGGATACACGGGGGAGTACACCGATAAACTCATCTTT. Translation: CACDTGYGGYTGEYTDKLIF.

This clone was observed many times. Translating this DNA gives a protein that differs at residue 15 from the TCRdb one, which belongs to a much larger clone; a read error is likely, and the protein shown is this translation. V gene TRDV2 combines with J gene TRDJ1; TRDD3 aligns across 13 bases. Germline-derived CDR1 and CDR2 are GEAIGNYY and EKD. The CDR3 totals 18 residues. The CDR3 protein is CACDSLLGDTRVTDRLIF. Here the CDR3 DNA reads TGTGCCTGTGACTCATTACTGGGGGATACGCGTGTCACCGATAGACTCATCTTT.

As regards this clone: For this DNA, TCRdb reports the protein of a much larger clone, which diverges at residue 16, most likely from a read error; the protein presented here is translated directly from the DNA. The chain has TRDV2 and TRDJ1; 13 bases match TRDD3. The CDR3 covers 18 residues. Germline-derived CDR1 and CDR2 are GEAIGNYY and EKD. In DNA form, the CDR3 reads TGTGCCTGTGACTCATTACTGGGGGATACGCGTGTCACCGATAAATTCATCTTT. It yields the protein CACDSLLGDTRVTDKFIF.

In regard to this clone: The junction does not match germline at one end; this may be a read error. V is TRDV2 and J is TRDJ1, with D unresolved. Germline V gene sequence: CDR1 GEAIGNYY, CDR2 EKD. There are 17 residues in the CDR3. The CDR3 DNA sequence: TGTGCCTATGACGCCCGTACAGAGGAATACCACACCGATAAACTCATCTTT. The encoded protein is CAYDARTEEYHTDKLIF.

For this clone: The protein in TCRdb stems from a much larger clone and differs at residue 6 from this DNA's translation, likely a read error; here the protein is translated from the DNA. V usage is TRDV2 and J usage is TRDJ1; 9 bases line up with TRDD3. V lost 0 bases and J lost 0; bases outside the gene matches: 19. The CDR3 sequence is 21 residues long. Germline V CDR1 and CDR2: GEAIGNYY, EKD. The CDR3 sequence: CACDTAQKSLGDETYTDKLIF. As DNA, the CDR3 is TGTGCCTGTGACACCGCTCAAAAAAGTCTGGGGGATGAAACGTACACCGATAAACTCATCTTT.

This clone turned up a few times. CDR3 coding DNA: TGTGCCTGTGACACCGTCCCTGGGGGATCCAACTCGACTTCATACACCGATAAACTCATCTTT. Protein: CACDTVPGGSNSTSYTDKLIF. The chain is built from TRDV2 and TRDJ1; TRDD3 aligns across 9 bases. This CDR3 has 21 residues. Looked up from germline, CDR1 is GEAIGNYY and CDR2 is EKD. The trim removed 0 bases at V and 0 bases at J, leaving 19 bases unmatched.

As to this clone: For this DNA, TCRdb reports the protein of a much larger clone, which diverges at residue 6, most likely from a read error; the protein presented here is translated directly from the DNA. V usage is TRDV2 and J usage is TRDJ1, with 10 positions matching TRDD3. The germline V gene encodes CDR1 GEAIGNYY and CDR2 EKD. V dropped 0 bases and J dropped 0; count of bases not matched to a gene: 12. The CDR3 extends over 19 amino acids. The CDR3 coding sequence is TGTGCCTGTGACACCATTCCTACTACTGGGGGATTGTACACCGATAAACTCATCTTT. Encoded protein: CACDTIPTTGGLYTDKLIF.

There are a few counts of this clone. TCRdb records a much larger clone's protein for this DNA, with a difference at residue 7 that likely arises from a read error; the protein given is the translation of the DNA. Other nucleotide sequences in the sample specify the same CDR3. The V call is TRDV2, the J call TRDJ1; 8 bases match TRDD2. CDR1 and CDR2 (germline): GEAIGNYY, EKD. The CDR3 consists of 22 residues. CDR3 bases: TGTGCCTGCGACACCGGAAGTCTTCCTACGTCTCCTGGGCTCACTACGCGCGATAAACTCATCTTT. Protein product: CACDTGSLPTSPGLTTRDKLIF.

This clone was observed a handful of times. A read error likely explains this, since a far larger clone differs by one base. At the DNA level, this CDR3 is encoded by other sequences in the same sample as well. V usage is TRDV2 and J usage is TRDJ3, with 11 positions matching TRDD3. This CDR3 has 21 residues. Germline V gene sequence: CDR1 GEAIGNYY, CDR2 EKD. Trimming removed 0 bases from V and 0 bases from J; junction bases left unmatched: 9. The DNA for the CDR3 is TGTGCCTGTGACACCCTTACTGGGGGATATAAGAGCTCCTGGGACACCCGACAGATGTTTTTC. It is translated as CACDTLTGGYKSSWDTRQMFF.

On this clone: The protein that TCRdb holds for this DNA derives from a much larger clone and differs from the translated DNA at residue 10, which likely indicates a read error; the protein shown here is translated from the DNA. CDR3 loop: CACDTVYGGHRGEYTDKLIF. The CDR3 DNA is TGTGCCTGTGACACCGTATATGGGGGACACCGTGGGGAGTACACCGATAAACTCATCTTT. J is TRDJ1 and V is TRDV2; 7 bases are a match to TRDD3. V lost 0 bases, J lost 0 bases, and 18 bases stayed unmatched. The CDR3 has 20 amino acids. CDR1 and CDR2 (germline): GEAIGNYY, EKD.